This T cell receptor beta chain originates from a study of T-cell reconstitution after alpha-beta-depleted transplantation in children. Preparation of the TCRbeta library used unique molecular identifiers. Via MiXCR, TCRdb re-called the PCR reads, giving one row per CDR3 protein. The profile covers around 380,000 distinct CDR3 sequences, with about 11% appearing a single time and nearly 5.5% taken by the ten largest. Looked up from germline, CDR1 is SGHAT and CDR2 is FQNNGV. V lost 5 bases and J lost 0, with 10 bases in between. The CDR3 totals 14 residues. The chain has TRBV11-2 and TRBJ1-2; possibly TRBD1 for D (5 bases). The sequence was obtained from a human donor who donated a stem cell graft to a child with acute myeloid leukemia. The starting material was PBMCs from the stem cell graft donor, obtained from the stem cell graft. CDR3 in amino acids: CASSIGTSNYGYTF. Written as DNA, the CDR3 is TGTGCCAGCAGCATCGGGACTTCTAACTATGGCTACACCTTC.